This paragraph reports one T cell receptor beta chain. Authors' data handling: Amplification with reference gene primers provided the estimates of nucleated cell counts. Sequenced by immunoSEQ multiplex PCR; TCRdb stores in-frame clones only, minus some. V and J calls and clone size follow that table, whereas D and trimming were derived from the DNA. The data show 150,000 to 200,000 clones, under 80% seen once. V trimming: 4 bases; J trimming: 6 bases; junction bases outside the gene matches: 12. The CDR3 is made up of 16 amino acids. Germline V gives CDR1 MNHEY, CDR2 SVGAGI. This specimen comes from a study of blood T cell repertoires in COVID-19. Overall study: Some COVID-19 samples were acute and others convalescent; all came from the United States, Italy and Spain. T cells, B-cell-depleted T cells, or PBMCs supplied cDNA or gDNA.

Sample: peripheral blood. The clonotype originates from a man in his 70s with acute or convalescent COVID-19. This sequence joins TRBV6-5 and TRBJ1-2; 9 bases agree with TRBD1. The CDR3 region has the DNA TGTGCCAGCAGTTCCGCCCGTACGGACAGGGGAAATGGCTACACCTTC. It specifies CASSSARTDRGNGYTF.